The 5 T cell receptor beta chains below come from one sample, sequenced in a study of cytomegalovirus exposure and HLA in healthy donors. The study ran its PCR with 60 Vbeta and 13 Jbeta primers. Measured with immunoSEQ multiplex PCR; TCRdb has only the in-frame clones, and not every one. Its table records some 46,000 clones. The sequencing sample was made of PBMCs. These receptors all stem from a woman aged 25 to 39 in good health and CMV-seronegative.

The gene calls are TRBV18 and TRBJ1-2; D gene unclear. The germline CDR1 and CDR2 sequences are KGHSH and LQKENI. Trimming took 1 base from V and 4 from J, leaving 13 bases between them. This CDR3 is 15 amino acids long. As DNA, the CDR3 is TGTGCCAGCTCACCACTGGAGGAGGCGGCCTATGGCTACACCTTC. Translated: CASSPLEEAAYGYTF.

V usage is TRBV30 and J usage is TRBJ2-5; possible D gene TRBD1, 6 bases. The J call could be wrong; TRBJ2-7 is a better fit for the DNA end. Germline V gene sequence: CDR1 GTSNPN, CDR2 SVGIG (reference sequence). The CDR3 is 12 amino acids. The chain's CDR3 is CAWSRDRYEQYF. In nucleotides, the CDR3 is TGTGCCTGGAGTAGAGACAGGTACGAGCAGTACTTC.

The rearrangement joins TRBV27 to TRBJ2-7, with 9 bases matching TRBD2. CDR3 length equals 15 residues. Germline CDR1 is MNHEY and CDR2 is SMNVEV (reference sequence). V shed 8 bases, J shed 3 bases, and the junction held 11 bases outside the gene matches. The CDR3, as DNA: TGTGCCAGCCGCGGTGGTAGCGGGAGAATCTACGAGCAGTACTTC. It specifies CASRGGSGRIYEQYF.

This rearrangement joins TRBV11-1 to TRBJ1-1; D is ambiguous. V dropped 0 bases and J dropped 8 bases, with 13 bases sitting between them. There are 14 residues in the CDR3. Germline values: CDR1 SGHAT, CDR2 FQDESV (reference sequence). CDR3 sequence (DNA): TGTGCCAGCAGCTTAGCCCCCTTACCCGCGGAAGCTTTCTTT. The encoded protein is CASSLAPLPAEAFF.

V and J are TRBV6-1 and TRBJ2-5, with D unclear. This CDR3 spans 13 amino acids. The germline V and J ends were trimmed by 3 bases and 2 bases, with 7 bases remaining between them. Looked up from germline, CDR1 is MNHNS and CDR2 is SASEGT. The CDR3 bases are TGTGCCAGCAGTGATGTGTCTCAAGAGACCCAGTACTTC. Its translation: CASSDVSQETQYF.